These 15 T cell receptor beta chains share one sample of origin, sequenced in a study of CD8 T cells in ankylosing spondylitis. In TCRdb, the 5' RACE reads were re-called with MiXCR into one record per CDR3 protein. This sample has about 130,000 distinct CDR3 sequences, with over 7% found just once. Sample: blood, either unsorted or a sorted T cell fraction (not recorded which). The receptors derive from a male donor with ankylosing spondylitis or in good health (not recorded which).

This clonotype showed up just a few times. This sequence joins TRBV4-2 and TRBJ1-1, with D possibly TRBD1 on 5 matching bases. CDR1 is LGHNA, CDR2 YNFKEQ, per germline. Deletions cut 1 base from V and 4 bases from J, with 13 bases between. This CDR3 is 15 amino acids long. The CDR3 DNA is TGTGCCAGCAGCCAAGGGACACCTCGTGGCACTGAAGCTTTCTTT. It is translated as CASSQGTPRGTEAFF.

This clonotype was counted at least ten times. CDR3 DNA sequence: TGCAGTGCAGGGACAGGGGACCCTACATTTACATTAGATACGCAGTATTTT. It yields the protein CSAGTGDPTFTLDTQYF. The chain couples TRBV20-1 to TRBJ2-3; 10 bases match TRBD1. Per the germline V gene, CDR1 is DFQATT and CDR2 is SNEGSKA (reference sequence). The CDR3 loop spans 17 amino acids. Trimming cost V 6 bases and J 5 bases; bases outside gene matches: 17.

The chain carries TRBV28 and TRBJ2-5; either TRBD1 or TRBD2 may fit D (5 bases each). The germline gives CDR1 MDHEN, CDR2 SYDVKM. V was shortened by 10 bases and J by 2 bases, with 17 bases between the two germline ends. The CDR3 is 14 amino acids. As DNA, the CDR3 is TGTGCCACCAAAGCGGCAGGGTGGCAAGAGACCCAGTACTTC. It codes for CATKAAGWQETQYF.

This clonotype was recorded many times. The chain is built from TRBV20-1 and TRBJ2-5, with 9 bases aligning to TRBD2. V shed 6 bases, J shed 1 base, and the junction held 9 bases outside the gene matches. Germline values: CDR1 DFQATT, CDR2 SNEGSKA (reference sequence). The CDR3 is 15 amino acids. The CDR3 is CSASLSGSGQETQYF. DNA for the CDR3: TGCAGTGCCTCCCTTAGCGGGAGTGGCCAAGAGACCCAGTACTTC.

V usage is TRBV12-3 or TRBV12-4 and J usage is TRBJ2-7; 11 bases match TRBD2. The CDR3 is 14 amino acids. Losses at the gene ends were 6 bases for V and 6 bases for J; bases not matched to a gene: 7. CDR3 region: CASRLAGALGEQYF. In DNA form, the CDR3 reads TGTGCCAGCAGACTAGCGGGAGCCCTCGGCGAGCAGTACTTC.

This clonotype was seen at least ten times. The DNA for the CDR3 is TGCAGCGGAGACGTGGGGGGCACTGAAGCTTTCTTT. It yields the protein CSGDVGGTEAFF. This chain links TRBV29-1 with TRBJ1-1, with D possibly TRBD1 on 5 matching bases. The CDR3 length is 12 residues. CDR1 and CDR2 (germline): SQVTM, ANQGSEA. Trimming cost V 7 bases and J 4 bases, with 13 bases left between them.

The table lists this clonotype with many counts. The chain carries TRBV11-1 and TRBJ2-2; D gene ambiguous. This CDR3 region has 13 residues. In germline, CDR1 is SGHAT, CDR2 FQDESV (reference sequence). The V end was cut by 3 bases, the J end by 5 bases, with 7 bases between. CDR3: CASSLIETGELFF. CDR3 sequence (DNA): TGTGCCAGCAGCTTGATAGAGACCGGGGAGCTGTTTTTT.

This clonotype was picked up many times. V gene TRBV12-3 or TRBV12-4 combines with J gene TRBJ2-1; D is possibly TRBD1 (5 bases). V lost 7 bases, J lost 1 base, and 14 bases lay in between. This CDR3 is 15 amino acids long. Here the CDR3 reads CASTPQAISYNEQFF. For the CDR3, the DNA is TGTGCCAGCACCCCACAGGCCATTTCCTACAATGAGCAGTTCTTC.

This clonotype was observed many times. The chain is built from TRBV5-1 and TRBJ1-2; 8 bases are shared with TRBD1. The CDR3 covers 14 residues. V lost 2 bases to trimming and J lost 8 bases; unmatched junction nucleotides: 8. Germline V gene sequence: CDR1 SGHRS, CDR2 YFSETQ. As DNA, the CDR3 is TGCGCCAGCAGCTTCGACAGGGGTAAAGAGGGCTACACCTTC. Residues: CASSFDRGKEGYTF. Variable domain in full (rest from reference TRBV5-1 and TRBJ1-2): KAGVTQTPRYLIKTRGQQVTLSCSPISGHRSVSWYQQTPGQGLQFLFEYFSETQRNKGNFPGRFSGRQFSNSRSEMNVSTLELGDSALYLCASSFDRGKEGYTFGSGTRLTVV.

At least ten counts were recorded for this clonotype. This chain links TRBV6-5 with TRBJ2-2; no firm D call. Germline CDR1 reads MNHEY; CDR2 reads SVGAGI. This CDR3 region has 19 residues. V was clipped by 1 base and J by 6 bases, with 24 bases between them. CDR3 sequence reads: CASSYFRQDPRLHPGELFF. Here the CDR3 DNA reads TGTGCCAGCAGTTACTTCAGGCAGGATCCTAGATTACACCCCGGGGAGCTGTTTTTT.

This clonotype was picked up many times. The CDR3 is CASSRSVSYEQYF. The DNA for the CDR3 is TGCGCCAGCAGCCGTAGCGTGTCCTACGAGCAGTACTTC. The V gene is TRBV4-3, the J gene TRBJ2-7; D is possibly TRBD2 (5 bases). The V end was cut by 4 bases, the J end by 1 base, with 8 bases between. The CDR3 consists of 13 residues. Germline values: CDR1 LGHNA, CDR2 YSLEER.

Only a few counts were recorded for this clonotype. V is TRBV5-1 and J is TRBJ2-1, with D unclear. The CDR3 runs 16 residues. Trimming removed 2 bases at V and 2 bases at J, with 14 bases between. The germline V gene has CDR1 SGHRS and CDR2 YFSETQ. CDR3 protein: CASSLISPATYNEQFF. Here the CDR3 DNA reads TGCGCCAGCAGCTTAATTAGCCCGGCGACCTACAATGAGCAGTTCTTC.

A few counts support this clonotype. The gene calls are TRBV5-1 and TRBJ2-1; 10 positions match TRBD2. CDR1 and CDR2 from the germline V gene are SGHRS and YFSETQ. This CDR3 region has 15 residues. With 7 bases clipped from V and 5 bases from J, the junction kept 9 bases outside the gene matches. CDR3: CASGSWTSGNNEQFF. CDR3 nucleotides: TGCGCCAGCGGGTCTTGGACTAGCGGAAACAATGAGCAGTTCTTC.

This clonotype has a count of ten or more. This rearrangement joins TRBV7-2 to TRBJ2-7, with 10 bases aligning to TRBD1. V dropped 5 bases and J dropped 7; count of bases not matched to a gene: 11. Germline values: CDR1 SGHTA, CDR2 FQGNSA. This CDR3 contains 15 residues. CDR3 sequence reads: CASSGTTGGLLEQYF. The DNA for the CDR3 is TGTGCCAGCAGCGGGACGACAGGGGGCCTATTAGAGCAGTACTTC.

This clonotype was recorded a few times. The chain recombines TRBV10-3 with TRBJ2-7, with D possibly being TRBD2 (5 bases). The CDR3 consists of 12 residues. V lost 0 bases to trimming and J lost 9 bases, with 9 bases between them. Germline loops: CDR1 ENHRY, CDR2 SYGVKD. CDR3 nucleotide sequence: TGTGCCATCAGTGAGTCGATGGGAGTGCAGTACTTC. It is translated as CAISESMGVQYF.